The entry below describes one T cell receptor beta chain. This clonotype was picked up a small number of times. The antigen it binds to is not known. Qualities for individual bases were not recorded, and no much larger clone is one base off. Inclusive of the bounding cysteine and phenylalanine, the CDR3 is 15 residues long. Solely the CDR3 DNA is kept, with 45 bases framed from the first base. Via the germline V gene, CDR1 is LGHNA and CDR2 YSLEER. V and J lose 3 bases and 7 bases, and a span of 18 bases separates them. This specimen comes from a study of blood T cells in healthy people across ages (dated by TCRdb to about 2015). Some background on the complete study: In model experiments, roughly one uniquely barcoded TCR beta cDNA molecule per two T cells was captured by template switching. To track age-related changes in TCR beta repertoire diversity, the study relied on deep sequencing normalized with unique cDNA molecular identifiers. Donors were grouped into four age groups: young (average roughly 17 years), middle-aged (approximately 41), aged (over 55) and long-lived (just over 80). Donors of different ages were randomly distributed across sequencing lanes to avoid experimental bias. For two donors (one aged 18 to 30 and one aged 80 or older), the study analyzed two additional independent replicas of 1 million unique cDNA reads from the same blood draw.

The donors were under 40 Caucasian individuals from Russia, aged roughly 6 to 95 years, who were systemically healthy. Each donor gave ten milliliters of peripheral blood, drawn into EDTA-treated Vacutainer tubes. Ficoll-Paque density-gradient centrifugation was used to isolate PBMCs, with at least 6.5 million per sample. Total RNA was extracted from PBMCs with Trizol reagent, with at least 6 micrograms obtained per sample. For every donor, flow cytometry on a PBMC aliquot measured the percentage of naive CD45RAhigh/CD27high T cells. Receptors were amplified or captured by 5' RACE. The instrument given in TCRdb is Illumina HiSeq 2500. A second PCR of roughly 7 to 11 cycles was run with a J-beta primer mix and a sample-barcoded 5' primer. Each TCR beta cDNA molecule received a unique molecular identifier from a template-switch 5' adaptor carrying 12 random nucleotides. Each sample yielded at least 2.5 million CDR3-containing paired-end reads. All of the RNA was converted into first-strand cDNA using the Mint cDNA synthesis kit, with a TRBC-specific oligonucleotide serving as the primer. Following uracil-DNA glycosylase treatment, a first 18-cycle PCR with universal primers M1SS and BC2_uni_R was performed on all cDNA. Turning to the authors' computational methods: For normalization, 1 million high-quality reads were randomly selected from each sample, with every read carrying a distinct molecular identifier. Reads sharing molecular identifiers were discarded rather than binned into consensus sequences. MiTCR, with a Q25 quality threshold and the strictest error-elimination algorithm, was used for CDR3 identification, clonotype clustering and error correction. A nonparametric unseen species model with Euler transformation was used to estimate a lower bound on total TCR beta diversity. TCRdb handled the public reads itself, with Q25 trimming in fastp and clone calling in MiXCR, and kept productive beta chains. Here each entry gathers all rows of one CDR3 protein and keeps the most common genes and DNA. None of the V and J calls come from the authors' own analysis; TCRdb made them. The sample records about 1.1 million distinct CDR3 sequences, around two fifths of which are singletons. The ten biggest clones cover about 12% of the sample.

The study at large found these results: Bulk unsorted PBMC profiling prevented conclusive comparison of naive and antigen-experienced compartments. Total diversity estimates from one million sequenced T cells were considered lower bounds and underestimates. The long-lived group showed more naive CD4+ T cells, fewer expanded clones and increased TCR diversity than the aged group, suggesting age selection. As age increased, observed TCR beta diversity per million T cells dropped in a roughly linear way, and a significant reduction was already evident by age 40. The CMV infection status of donors was not known, potentially confounding age-related changes in expanded clonotypes. Observed TCR beta diversity correlated strongly with the percentage of naive T cells measured by flow cytometry.

The chain is made from TRBV4-3 and TRBJ2-5; TRBD2 is perhaps the D gene, given 7 matching bases. This receptor was identified in a man younger than 35 in good health. Sequencing was carried out using blood. The CDR3 protein is CASSQIRGPGGTQYF. Read as DNA, the sequence is TGCGCCAGCAGCCAGATACGGGGGCCGGGGGGGACCCAGTACTTC.